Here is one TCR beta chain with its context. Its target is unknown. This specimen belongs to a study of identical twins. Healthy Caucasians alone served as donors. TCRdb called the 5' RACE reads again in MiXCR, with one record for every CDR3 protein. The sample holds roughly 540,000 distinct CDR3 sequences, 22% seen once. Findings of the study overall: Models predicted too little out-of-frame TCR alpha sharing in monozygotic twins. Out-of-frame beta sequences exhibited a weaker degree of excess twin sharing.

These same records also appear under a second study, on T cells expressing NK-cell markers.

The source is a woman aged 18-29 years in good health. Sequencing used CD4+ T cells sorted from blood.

The CDR3 loop is CASKTGSSGANVLTF. CDR3 coding DNA: TGCGCCAGCAAAACAGGGAGCTCTGGGGCCAACGTCCTGACTTTC. This chain joins TRBV5-1 and TRBJ2-6; TRBD1 is a possible D gene (6 bases). The germline V gene has CDR1 SGHRS and CDR2 YFSETQ. Between the trimmed V and J ends, which lost 6 bases and 0 bases, there was a span of 10 bases. The CDR3 runs to 15 residues.